Listed below are T cell receptor beta chains from one sample, sequenced in a study of blood T cell repertoires in COVID-19. Produced via immunoSEQ multiplex PCR; TCRdb's table is partial and in-frame only. This table holds some 160,000 clones, around 79% found once. Source material: peripheral blood. These receptors all stem from a man in his fifties or sixties with active or convalescent COVID-19. Each CDR3 is given with its conserved first and last residue. The D gene is left open where the match is weak. Some rows have no size entry. The others give once, few or many, or a class for an expanded clone.

TRBD2	TRBV3-1/TRBV3-2	once	TRBJ2-7	TGTGCCAGCAGCACTGGGACTAGCGCATCCTACGAGCAGTACTTC	CASSTGTSASYEQYF
.	TRBV6-1	.	TRBJ2-7	TGTGCCAGCAGTGAAGCCCCACAGACCTCCTACGAGCAGTACTTC	CASSEAPQTSYEQYF
.	TRBV19	.	TRBJ1-2	TGTGCCAGTAGTATCAGGGGCCGGGGCTACACCTTC	CASSIRGRGYTF
TRBD2	TRBV7-9	.	TRBJ2-3	TGTGCCAGCAGCTCCGAGCGGGGTAACACAGATACGCAGTATTTT	CASSSERGNTDTQYF
.	TRBV7-7	.	TRBJ2-1	TGTGCCAGCAGCGTCGACGGAGGGCCCCACAATGAGCAGTTCTTC	CASSVDGGPHNEQFF
.	TRBV7-9	.	TRBJ1-2	TGTGCCAGCAGCTTACCAGGGAACTATGGCTACACCTTC	CASSLPGNYGYTF
TRBD2	TRBV20-1	.	TRBJ2-5	TGCAGTGCTAGTTCCCCCCTAGCGGGAGGCCAAGAGACCCAGTACTTC	CSASSPLAGGQETQYF
.	TRBV14	.	TRBJ2-7	TGTGCCAGCAGCCATCCCACCTACGAGCAGTACTTC	CASSHPTYEQYF
TRBD1	TRBV6-6	.	TRBJ1-6	TGTGCCAGCACCCAGGACAGGGCATACTCACCCCTCCACTTT	CASTQDRAYSPLHF
.	TRBV7-9	.	TRBJ2-1	TGTGCCAGCAGCAGATGGGGCGATGAGCAGTTCTTC	CASSRWGDEQFF